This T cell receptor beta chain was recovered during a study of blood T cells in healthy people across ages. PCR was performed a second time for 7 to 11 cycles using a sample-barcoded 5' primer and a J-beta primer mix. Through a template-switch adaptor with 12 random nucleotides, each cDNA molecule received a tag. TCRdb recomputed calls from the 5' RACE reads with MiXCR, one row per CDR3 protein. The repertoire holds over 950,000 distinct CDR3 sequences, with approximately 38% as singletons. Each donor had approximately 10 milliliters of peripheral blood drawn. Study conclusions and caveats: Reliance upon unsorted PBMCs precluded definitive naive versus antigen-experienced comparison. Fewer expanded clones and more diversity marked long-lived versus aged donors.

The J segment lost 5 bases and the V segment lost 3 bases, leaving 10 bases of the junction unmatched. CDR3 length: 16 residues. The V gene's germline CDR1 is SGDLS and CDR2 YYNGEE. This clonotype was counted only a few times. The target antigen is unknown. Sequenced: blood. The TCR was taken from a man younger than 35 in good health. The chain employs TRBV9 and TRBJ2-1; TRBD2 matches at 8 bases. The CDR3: CASSALVAGGNNEQFF. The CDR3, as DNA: TGTGCCAGCAGCGCCCTCGTGGCGGGGGGTAACAATGAGCAGTTCTTC.